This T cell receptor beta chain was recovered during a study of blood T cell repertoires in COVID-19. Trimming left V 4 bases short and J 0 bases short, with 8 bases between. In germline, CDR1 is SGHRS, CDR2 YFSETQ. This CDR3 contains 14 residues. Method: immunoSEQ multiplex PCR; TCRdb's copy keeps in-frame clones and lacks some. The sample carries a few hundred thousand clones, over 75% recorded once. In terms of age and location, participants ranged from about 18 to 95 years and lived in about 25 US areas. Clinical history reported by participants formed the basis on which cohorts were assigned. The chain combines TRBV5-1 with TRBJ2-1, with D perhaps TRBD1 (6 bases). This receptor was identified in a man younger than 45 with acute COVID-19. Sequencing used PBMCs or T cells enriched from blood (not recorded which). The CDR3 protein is CASSKDSSYNEQFF. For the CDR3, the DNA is TGCGCCAGCAGCAAGGACAGCTCCTACAATGAGCAGTTCTTC.